This passage covers 17 T cell receptor beta chains from one sample sequenced in a study of shared clonotypes between healthy human individuals. Using immunoSEQ multiplex PCR, the repertoire was profiled, and TCRdb retains in-frame clones only, with some absent. The sample includes approximately 2.5 million clones, more than 80% of them seen just once. Sequenced input: naive CD4+ T cells sorted from blood. The subset: CD45RA+ positively selected. These receptors were taken from a young man in good health.

The chain joins TRBV6-5 to TRBJ2-5; TRBD1 matches at 9 bases. The end of the DNA fits TRBJ2-7 better, so the J call may be wrong. CDR3 length: 13 amino acids. Germline values: CDR1 MNHEY, CDR2 SVGAGI. The CDR3 nucleotides read TGTGCCAGCCGACAGGGGGGGACGGCCGAGCAGTACTTC. This gives the protein CASRQGGTAEQYF.

This clone has a single count. The chain couples TRBV9 to TRBJ2-1; D unresolved. The CDR3 contains 15 residues. V lost 0 bases and J 7 bases, leaving 14 bases between the germline ends. Per germline, CDR1 SGDLS and CDR2 YYNGEE. The CDR3 DNA sequence: TGTGCCAGCAGCGTAGTCGGCAGGCCCTTGAATGAGCAGTTCTTC. As protein: CASSVVGRPLNEQFF.

Only one count was recorded for this clone. This sample includes further DNA sequences coding for the same CDR3. The chain uses TRBV7-9 and TRBJ2-3, with 7 positions matching TRBD2. With 1 base clipped from V and 2 bases from J, the junction kept 3 bases outside the gene matches. Germline CDR1 SEHNR, CDR2 FQNEAQ (reference sequence). This CDR3 region has 15 residues. The CDR3 nucleotides are TGTGCCAGCAGCTTAGGCGGGGGATACACAGATACGCAGTATTTT. Translated: CASSLGGGYTDTQYF.

Turning to this clone: Other DNA sequences in the same sample also yield this CDR3. The CDR3 reads CASSIEGRETQYF. Written as DNA, the CDR3 is TGTGCCAGTAGTATTGAGGGCCGGGAGACCCAGTACTTC. The chain carries TRBV19 and TRBJ2-5, with a tentative D call TRBD2 (5 bases). The germline V and J ends were trimmed by 3 bases and 5 bases, with 10 bases remaining between them. The length of the CDR3 is 13 residues. Germline CDR1 and CDR2: LNHDA and SQIVND (reference sequence).

The chain combines TRBV28 with TRBJ2-3; 7 bases fit TRBD2. From germline, CDR1 is MDHEN and CDR2 SYDVKM. The junction had 14 bases not matched to a gene; V was cut back by 8 bases and J by 9 bases. The CDR3 extends over 14 amino acids. CDR3 loop: CASGVPFRGGTQYF. DNA for the CDR3: TGTGCCAGCGGGGTGCCATTTCGGGGAGGGACGCAGTATTTT.

The chain uses TRBV18 and TRBJ1-5; D is ambiguous. Between the trimmed V and J ends, which lost 3 bases and 9 bases, there was a span of 12 bases. The CDR3 spans 13 residues. The germline V gene has CDR1 KGHSH and CDR2 LQKENI. DNA for the CDR3: TGTGCCAGCTCACCCCCGGGCTATGGGCCCCAGCATTTT. Encoded protein: CASSPPGYGPQHF.

This rearrangement joins TRBV30 to TRBJ1-3; D is unclear. The V and J ends lost 2 bases and 7 bases respectively, with 15 bases between them. This CDR3 has 14 amino acids. Germline CDR1 is GTSNPN and CDR2 is SVGIG (reference sequence). CDR3 DNA: TGTGCCTGGAGTCAGGTCCCAGACGAGAACACCATATATTTT. This gives the protein CAWSQVPDENTIYF.

The chain has TRBV5-1 and TRBJ2-6; the D gene is possibly TRBD1 (6 bases). The CDR3 consists of 15 residues. V lost 4 bases, J lost 4 bases, and 12 bases lay in between. Germline V gene data show CDR1 as SGHRS and CDR2 as YFSETQ. The CDR3 DNA follows: TGCGCCAGCAGCAACAGGGAACAGGGGGCCAACGTCCTGACTTTC. Its protein is CASSNREQGANVLTF. Full variable domain (outside the CDR3, taken from reference TRBV5-1 and TRBJ2-6): KAGVTQTPRYLIKTRGQQVTLSCSPISGHRSVSWYQQTPGQGLQFLFEYFSETQRNKGNFPGRFSGRQFSNSRSEMNVSTLELGDSALYLCASSNREQGANVLTFGAGSRLTVL.

The genes are TRBV2 and TRBJ1-4; 7 nucleotides agree with TRBD1. This CDR3 has 16 residues. V dropped 6 bases and J dropped 2; count of bases not matched to a gene: 9. Germline V gives CDR1 SNHLY, CDR2 FYNNEI. As DNA, the CDR3 is TGTGCCAGCAGGGCGGGACAGCAGCCTACTAATGAAAAACTGTTTTTT. It encodes CASRAGQQPTNEKLFF.

The gene calls are TRBV2 and TRBJ2-7; no firm D call. Germline values: CDR1 SNHLY, CDR2 FYNNEI. The CDR3 has 14 amino acids. Trimming stripped 2 bases from V and 0 bases from J, with 8 bases between. CDR3 DNA: TGTGCCAGCAGTGAACACAGTAACTCCTACGAGCAGTACTTC. It yields the protein CASSEHSNSYEQYF. The variable domain in full, with the rest retrieved from reference TRBV2 and TRBJ2-7, is EPEVTQTPSHQVTQMGQEVILRCVPISNHLYFYWYRQILGQKVEFLVSFYNNEISEKSEIFDDQFSVERPDGSNFTLKIRSTKLEDSAMYFCASSEHSNSYEQYFGPGTRLTVT.

The J gene is TRBJ1-4, the V gene TRBV6-5, with no clear D. The V end lost 0 bases, the J end lost 9 bases, and 11 bases lay between the germline ends. The CDR3 is made up of 14 amino acids. From germline, CDR1 is MNHEY and CDR2 SVGAGI. The CDR3 region is CASSYSKWTKKLFF. In DNA, the CDR3 is TGTGCCAGCAGTTACTCGAAATGGACTAAAAAACTGTTTTTT.

This chain uses TRBV21-1 with TRBJ2-3; the tabulated D call, TRBD2, remains unverified against the DNA. TRBV21-1 constitutes a pseudogene. This CDR3 region has 16 residues. For the CDR3, the DNA is TGTGCCAGCAGCAAAGGGGGGCGGGAGTTTACAGATACGCAGTATTTT. This translates into CASSKGGREFTDTQYF.

The chain is built from TRBV7-9 and TRBJ2-7; D possibly corresponds to TRBD2 (7 bases). The germline gives CDR1 SEHNR, CDR2 FQNEAQ (reference sequence). V lost 1 base and J lost 7, with 17 bases in between. This CDR3 has 15 residues. The DNA for the CDR3 is TGTGCCAGCAGCTTAGGAGGGGGGGCGGCCGAAGAGCAGTACTTC. Translation: CASSLGGGAAEEQYF.

This clone turned up a few times. The chain uses TRBV4-1 and TRBJ1-6; D unclear. Per the germline V gene, CDR1 is MGHRA and CDR2 is YSYEKL. Trimming left V 4 bases short and J 0 bases short, with 7 bases between. The CDR3 sequence is 15 residues long. Here the CDR3 DNA reads TGCGCCAGCAGCCCTGAGAGCTCCTATAATTCACCCCTCCACTTT. It specifies CASSPESSYNSPLHF.

The chain is built from TRBV19 and TRBJ1-5, with a weak D call TRBD1 (5 bases). The CDR3 totals 16 residues. The V end lost 5 bases, the J end lost 3 bases, and 17 bases lay between the germline ends. The germline V gene has CDR1 LNHDA and CDR2 SQIVND (reference sequence). CDR3 region: CASSEGGTRFNQPQHF. The DNA of the CDR3 is TGTGCCAGTAGTGAAGGTGGGACCCGATTCAATCAGCCCCAGCATTTT.

The chain links TRBV6-1 to TRBJ1-1, with a tentative D call TRBD1 (5 bases). The CDR3 covers 13 residues. Between the trimmed V and J ends, which lost 8 bases and 3 bases, there was a span of 13 bases. The germline gives CDR1 MNHNS, CDR2 SASEGT. DNA of the CDR3: TGTGCCAGCCAGACGGGGGAGTACACTGAAGCTTTCTTT. Translation gives CASQTGEYTEAFF.

The chain combines TRBV19 with TRBJ1-6, with a weak D call TRBD1 (5 bases). Per germline, CDR1 LNHDA and CDR2 SQIVND (reference sequence). The CDR3 extends over 14 amino acids. Between the trimmed V and J ends, which lost 3 bases and 6 bases, there was a span of 9 bases. CDR3 bases: TGTGCCAGTAGTATCCAGGGAATTAATTCACCCCTCCACTTT. Protein product: CASSIQGINSPLHF.